This TCR beta chain emerged from a study of blood T cells in healthy people across ages. This clonotype was counted between two and nine times. Per the germline V gene, CDR1 is MGHRA and CDR2 is YSYEKL. The CDR3 length is 16 residues. The V and J ends lost 0 bases and 6 bases, in that order; junction bases with no gene match: 8. PCR was performed a second time for about 7 to 12 cycles using a sample-barcoded 5' primer and a J-beta primer mix. TCRdb re-analysed the 5' RACE reads in MiXCR, keeping a single row per CDR3 protein. The sample consists of around 1,800,000 distinct CDR3 sequences, approximately 39% of them appearing once.

This sequence was found in a human donor in good health. Sequenced input: blood. This chain connects TRBV4-1 to TRBJ1-2, with 9 bases lining up with TRBD1. The DNA of the CDR3 is TGCGCCAGCAGCCAAGAATATAGGACAGGGGTCCATGGCTACACCTTC. Translating gives CASSQEYRTGVHGYTF.